This T cell receptor beta chain was identified in a study of cytomegalovirus exposure and HLA in healthy donors. Study-wide points: In vitro, three CMV-associated chains proved specific for CMV antigens.

TCRdb's table, derived via immunoSEQ multiplex PCR, lists solely in-frame clones and lacks some. Seen here are 110,000 to 150,000 clones, about 94% observed once, and the top ten hold 1.8%. A note on this clone: Its antigen is still unknown.

Deletions cut 6 bases from V and 3 bases from J, with 6 bases between. Germline V gene lookup returns CDR1 WSHSY and CDR2 SAAADI. This CDR3 is 11 amino acids long. This sequence was found in a man between 18 and 29 years old in good health and CMV-seropositive. The sample taken for sequencing was PBMCs. This chain uses TRBV10-2 with TRBJ2-7; perhaps TRBD1 as D (5 bases). The CDR3 protein is CASRDSYEQYF. CDR3 bases: TGCGCCAGCAGAGACAGCTACGAGCAGTACTTC.